The clone carrying this T cell receptor beta chain is medium-sized within its sample. Its cognate antigen is unknown. The J segment lost 5 bases and the V segment lost 1 base, leaving 8 bases of the junction unmatched. The CDR3 has 16 residues. CDR1 is SGHTA, CDR2 FQGNSA, per germline. These data come from a study of T cell repertoires in cytomegalovirus infection. About the study: Evidence of both CMV infection and a matching HLA type came from public TCR beta signatures.

In TCRdb, the reads were re-called with MiXCR into one record per CDR3 protein. The data hold 65,000 to 90,000 distinct CDR3 sequences, with 3% to 4.5% observed a single time. Study results and limitations: HLA-C-restricted TCR beta clonotypes specific for CMV led the ex vivo response. Carriage of CMV together with the relevant HLA was identifiable through cumulative public TCR beta family frequency.

Specimen: PBMCs. The rearrangement uses TRBV7-2 and TRBJ2-5, with 9 bases fitting TRBD2. The source is a human donor in good health (CMV status not recorded). Some clones in this sample may be carry-over from other donors' samples. CDR3: CASSLGRLAGRETQYF. DNA for the CDR3: TGTGCCAGCAGCTTAGGACGTCTAGCGGGGAGGGAGACCCAGTACTTC.